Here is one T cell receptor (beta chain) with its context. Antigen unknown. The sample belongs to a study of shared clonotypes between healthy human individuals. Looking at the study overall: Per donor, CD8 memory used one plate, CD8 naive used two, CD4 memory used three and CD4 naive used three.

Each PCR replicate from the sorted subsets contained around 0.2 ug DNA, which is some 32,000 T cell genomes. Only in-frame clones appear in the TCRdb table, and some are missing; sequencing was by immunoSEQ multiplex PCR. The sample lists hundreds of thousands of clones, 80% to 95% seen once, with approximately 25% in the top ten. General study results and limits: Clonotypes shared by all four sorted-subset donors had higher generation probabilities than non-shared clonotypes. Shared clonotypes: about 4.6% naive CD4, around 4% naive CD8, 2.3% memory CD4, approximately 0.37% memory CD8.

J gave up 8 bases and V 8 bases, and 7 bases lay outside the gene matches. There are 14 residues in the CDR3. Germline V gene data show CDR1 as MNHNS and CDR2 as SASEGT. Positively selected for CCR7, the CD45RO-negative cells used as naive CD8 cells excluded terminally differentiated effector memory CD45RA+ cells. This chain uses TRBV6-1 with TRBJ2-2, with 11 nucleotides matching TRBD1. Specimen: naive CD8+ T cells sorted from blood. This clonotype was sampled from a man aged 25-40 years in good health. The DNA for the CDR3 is TGTGCCAGCGACTGGACAGGGGGCCAGGGGGAGCTGTTTTTT. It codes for CASDWTGGQGELFF.